What follows are 18 T cell receptor beta chains derived from one specimen sequenced in a study of cytomegalovirus exposure and HLA in healthy donors. The PCR had 60 Vbeta and 13 Jbeta primers. Produced via immunoSEQ multiplex PCR; TCRdb's table is partial and in-frame only. The data contain fewer than 150,000 clones, 80% of them singletons. Sequenced material: PBMCs. These receptors were collected from a man aged 40-49 years in good health and CMV-seronegative.

The chain links TRBV28 to TRBJ2-5; weak D call: TRBD1 (6 bases). Germline CDR1 is MDHEN and CDR2 is SYDVKM. The CDR3 runs 14 residues. Trimming took 7 bases from V and 1 from J, leaving 13 bases between them. The CDR3 protein is CASTLQGVQETQYF. The CDR3 nucleotides read TGTGCCAGCACTCTACAGGGAGTCCAAGAGACCCAGTACTTC. Full variable domain (outside the CDR3, taken from reference TRBV28 and TRBJ2-5): DVKVTQSSRYLVKRTGEKVFLECVQDMDHENMFWYRQDPGLGLRLIYFSYDVKMKEKGDIPEGYSVSREKKERFSLILESASTNQTSMYLCASTLQGVQETQYFGPGTRLLVL.

The chain links TRBV30 to TRBJ1-6; 8 bases match TRBD1. With V trimmed by 3 bases and J by 10 bases, 5 bases remained unmatched. This CDR3 region has 13 residues. In germline, CDR1 is GTSNPN, CDR2 SVGIG (reference sequence). The CDR3 here is CAWRDREGSPLHF. The CDR3 region has the DNA TGTGCCTGGAGGGACAGGGAAGGGTCACCCCTCCACTTT.

The chain links TRBV4-1 to TRBJ2-1; D remains ambiguous. CDR1 and CDR2 (germline): MGHRA, YSYEKL. This CDR3 comprises 13 residues. The V end lost 4 bases, the J end lost 9 bases, and 13 bases lay between the germline ends. CDR3 bases: TGCGCCAGCAGCCCCTCCTTGGGCGCTGAGCAGTTCTTC. It specifies CASSPSLGAEQFF.

The V call is TRBV5-1, the J call TRBJ1-6; D may be TRBD1 (5 bases). The CDR3 is 14 amino acids. V was shortened by 3 bases and J by 8 bases, with 12 bases between the two germline ends. CDR1 and CDR2 from the germline V gene are SGHRS and YFSETQ. The CDR3 region is CASSWGGLDSPLHF. The CDR3 DNA follows: TGCGCCAGCAGCTGGGGGGGTTTGGATTCACCCCTCCACTTT.

V usage is TRBV7-9 and J usage is TRBJ1-2, with a weak D call TRBD1 (5 bases). Germline assignment: CDR1 SEHNR and CDR2 FQNEAQ (reference sequence). The CDR3 length is 13 residues. V gave up 1 base and J gave up 6 bases, with 9 bases separating them. CDR3 in amino acids: CASSLVPGNGYTF. In DNA form, the CDR3 reads TGTGCCAGCAGCTTAGTTCCAGGGAATGGCTACACCTTC.

This chain connects TRBV30 to TRBJ1-2; D might be TRBD1 (6 bases). Trimming took off 2 bases at V and 0 bases at J, with 13 bases between the two ends. This CDR3 is 15 amino acids long. Germline lookup yields CDR1 GTSNPN and CDR2 SVGIG (reference sequence). The CDR3 here is CAWSTLGQANYGYTF. The CDR3 nucleotides read TGTGCCTGGAGTACACTGGGACAAGCTAACTATGGCTACACCTTC.

The genes are TRBV5-1 and TRBJ2-7, with TRBD1 identical over 8 bases. CDR1 is SGHRS and CDR2 is YFSETQ in the germline V gene. CDR3 length: 15 amino acids. The ends lost 0 bases at V and 2 bases at J; junction bases unmatched: 4. CDR3 protein: CASSLGTGLTYEQYF. The CDR3 DNA is TGCGCCAGCAGCTTGGGGACAGGGCTTACCTACGAGCAGTACTTC.

The rearrangement uses TRBV9 and TRBJ2-3; D is undetermined. Trimming took 0 bases from V and 2 from J, leaving 13 bases between them. The CDR3 covers 16 residues. CDR1 is SGDLS and CDR2 is YYNGEE in the germline V gene. The CDR3 DNA reads TGTGCCAGCAGCGTAGGATTCACCAGTACCACAGATACGCAGTATTTT. This gives the protein CASSVGFTSTTDTQYF.

The chain uses TRBV5-1 and TRBJ2-2; TRBD1 is a possible D gene (5 bases). V lost 3 bases and J 2 bases, leaving 8 bases between the germline ends. The CDR3 spans 14 residues. Germline V gene lookup returns CDR1 SGHRS and CDR2 YFSETQ. As DNA, the CDR3 is TGCGCCAGCAGCTCGCAGGGTAACACCGGGGAGCTGTTTTTT. Protein product: CASSSQGNTGELFF.

The chain has TRBV4-1 and TRBJ1-2; TRBD1 is a possible D gene (5 bases). This CDR3 region has 15 residues. In germline, CDR1 is MGHRA, CDR2 YSYEKL. V gave up 8 bases and J gave up 0 bases, with 16 bases separating them. The DNA of the CDR3 is TGCGCCAGCCGTGGGGGGTTCCGAGCTAACTATGGCTACACCTTC. Translating it yields CASRGGFRANYGYTF.

This clone was detected a few times. The same CDR3 is also encoded by other DNA sequences in this sample. This chain uses TRBV6-5 with TRBJ2-3; D may be TRBD1 (6 bases). This CDR3 is built from 16 residues. Germline lookup yields CDR1 MNHEY and CDR2 SVGAGI. The V gene lost 2 bases and the J gene lost 2 bases, with 14 bases spanning the gap. CDR3 nucleotide sequence: TGTGCCAGCAGTTACGTCGGGACAACGCACACAGATACGCAGTATTTT. Amino acid sequence: CASSYVGTTHTDTQYF.

The chain is built from TRBV29-1 and TRBJ2-5, with TRBD2 matching over 9 bases. V was clipped by 2 bases and J by 5 bases; unmatched bases: 21. Germline CDR1 SQVTM, CDR2 ANQGSEA. The CDR3 is 19 residues long. CDR3: CSVERGWTPAWTSVETQYF. In DNA, the CDR3 is TGCAGCGTTGAACGGGGGTGGACGCCTGCCTGGACTAGCGTGGAGACCCAGTACTTC.

The chain recombines TRBV30 with TRBJ1-1, with TRBD1 identical over 9 bases. The germline CDR1 and CDR2 sequences are GTSNPN and SVGIG (reference sequence). V was pared by 3 bases and J by 4 bases, with 3 bases of the junction left unmatched. This CDR3 spans 13 amino acids. This chain's CDR3 is CAWRETGGTEAFF. The CDR3 DNA reads TGTGCCTGGAGAGAGACAGGGGGCACTGAAGCTTTCTTT.

This clone was counted a few times. This rearrangement joins TRBV5-5 to TRBJ1-4; unclear D gene. V was cut by 5 bases and J by 7 bases, with 15 bases left in between. CDR1 SGHKS and CDR2 YYEKEE come from the germline V gene (reference sequence). The CDR3 consists of 14 residues. The CDR3 is CASSSQPEGEKLFF. As DNA, the CDR3 is TGTGCCAGCAGTTCTCAACCGGAGGGTGAAAAACTGTTTTTT.

This chain connects TRBV28 to TRBJ2-3, with a possible D match to TRBD1 (11 bases). CDR1 MDHEN and CDR2 SYDVKM come from the germline V gene. Trimming stripped 5 bases from V and 1 base from J, with 28 bases between. The CDR3 runs to 20 residues. In DNA, the CDR3 is TGTGCCAGCAGTGTACTAGGACAGGGGGCCACTAGCGGGGGCACAGATACGCAGTATTTT. This sequence encodes CASSVLGQGATSGGTDTQYF. Full variable domain (outside the CDR3, taken from reference TRBV28 and TRBJ2-3): DVKVTQSSRYLVKRTGEKVFLECVQDMDHENMFWYRQDPGLGLRLIYFSYDVKMKEKGDIPEGYSVSREKKERFSLILESASTNQTSMYLCASSVLGQGATSGGTDTQYFGPGTRLTVL.

In this sample, this clone turned up a few times. The chain is built from TRBV5-1 and TRBJ1-6; weak D call: TRBD1 (6 bases). Germline V gene data show CDR1 as SGHRS and CDR2 as YFSETQ. V gave up 0 bases and J gave up 6 bases, with 10 bases separating them. The CDR3 runs 15 residues. In nucleotides, the CDR3 is TGCGCCAGCAGCTTGGGGGGGCAGGGTAATTCACCCCTCCACTTT. Translation gives CASSLGGQGNSPLHF.

This clone was picked up one time. The genes are TRBV5-1 and TRBJ2-1; no clear D. With 0 bases removed from V and 0 bases from J, the gap between germline ends came to 13 bases. Germline loops: CDR1 SGHRS, CDR2 YFSETQ. The CDR3 loop spans 17 amino acids. CDR3 bases: TGCGCCAGCAGCTTGGCCGTGGGCCCAAGCTCCTACAATGAGCAGTTCTTC. Encoded protein: CASSLAVGPSSYNEQFF.

The gene calls are TRBV4-2 and TRBJ2-7; 12 bases are a match to TRBD2. J gave up 2 bases and V 1 base, and 9 bases lay outside the gene matches. The CDR3 runs to 18 residues. The germline gives CDR1 LGHNA, CDR2 YNFKEQ. The CDR3 spells CASSQGRFSSGGAYEQYF. The CDR3 DNA reads TGTGCCAGCAGCCAAGGGCGATTCTCTAGCGGGGGGGCCTACGAGCAGTACTTC.